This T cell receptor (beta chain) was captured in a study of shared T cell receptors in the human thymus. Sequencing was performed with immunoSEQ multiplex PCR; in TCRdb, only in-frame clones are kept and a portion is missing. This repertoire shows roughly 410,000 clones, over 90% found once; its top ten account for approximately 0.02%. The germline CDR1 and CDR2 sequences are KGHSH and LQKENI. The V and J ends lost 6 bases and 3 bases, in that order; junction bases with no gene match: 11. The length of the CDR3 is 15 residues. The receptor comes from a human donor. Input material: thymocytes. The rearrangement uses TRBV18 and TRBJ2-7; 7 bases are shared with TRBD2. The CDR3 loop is CASSPLAGESYEQYF. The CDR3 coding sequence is TGTGCCAGCTCCCCGCTGGCGGGAGAGAGCTACGAGCAGTACTTC.